These T cell receptor beta chains were read from a single sample in a study of blood T cell repertoires in COVID-19. Method: immunoSEQ multiplex PCR; TCRdb's copy keeps in-frame clones and lacks some. Of tens of thousands of clones listed, roughly 85% were seen once; the top ten hold around an eighth. Input material: peripheral blood. The receptors come from a human donor in a cohort sampled during active COVID-19. Each CDR3 is given with its conserved first and last residue. A D gene is named only where the DNA matches it firmly. Clone size is not always given. Where it is, it says once, few, many or a class for expanded clones.

>TRBV7-2|.|TRBJ1-5|.|16
CASSHLEGYSNQPQHF
TGTGCCAGCAGCCACCTTGAGGGCTATAGCAATCAGCCCCAGCATTTT
>TRBV13|TRBD1|TRBJ1-4|.|13
CASTGTGGEKLFF
TGTGCCAGCACGGGGACAGGCGGCGAAAAACTGTTTTTT
>TRBV11-2|.|TRBJ1-2|.|13
CASSPAGDYGYTF
TGTGCCAGCAGTCCAGCAGGTGACTATGGCTACACCTTC
>TRBV6-6|TRBD1|TRBJ2-5|.|15
CATQGAKGTQETQYF
TGTGCCACACAGGGGGCGAAGGGGACCCAAGAGACCCAGTACTTC
>TRBV7-6|.|TRBJ2-1|.|17
CASSLDDFFSSYNEQFF
TGTGCCAGCAGCTTAGATGATTTCTTCAGCTCCTACAATGAGCAGTTCTTC
>TRBV4-1|TRBD2|TRBJ2-5|.|17
CASSQEQAGGGKETQYF
TGCGCCAGCAGCCAAGAACAAGCGGGGGGAGGGAAAGAGACCCAGTACTTC
>TRBV9|.|TRBJ1-1|.|14
CASSADQGFTEAFF
TGTGCCAGCAGCGCCGATCAGGGTTTCACTGAAGCTTTCTTT
>TRBV2|.|TRBJ1-1|.|16
CASLTVLGGLNTEAFF
TGTGCCAGCCTTACCGTGTTGGGGGGTTTGAACACTGAAGCTTTCTTT
>TRBV5-4|TRBD1|TRBJ1-2|.|15
CASSPSGQGAYGYTF
TGTGCCAGCAGCCCTTCCGGACAGGGGGCCTATGGCTACACCTTC
>TRBV19|TRBD2|TRBJ2-1|few|14
CASGSSGGNNEQFF
TGTGCCAGTGGATCTAGCGGGGGGAACAATGAGCAGTTCTTC
>TRBV7-2|.|TRBJ2-7|.|16
CASSLGPDSISYEQYF
TGTGCCAGCAGCTTAGGTCCAGATTCAATCTCCTACGAGCAGTACTTC
>TRBV28|.|TRBJ1-2|.|17
CASSFPPGWTPNYGYTF
TGTGCCAGCAGTTTCCCACCCGGGTGGACACCTAACTATGGCTACACCTTC
>TRBV4-3|.|TRBJ2-7|few|16
CASSQAGTIPLYEQYF
TGCGCCAGCAGCCAAGCTGGGACAATCCCCCTATACGAGCAGTACTTC
>TRBV29-1|.|TRBJ1-2|.|13
CSAEGTGSYGYTF
TGCAGCGCCGAAGGTACAGGAAGCTATGGCTACACCTTC
>TRBV6-5|.|TRBJ2-6|.|15
CASKAALSGANVLTF
TGTGCCAGCAAGGCGGCGCTTTCTGGGGCCAACGTCCTGACTTTC
>TRBV27|TRBD2|TRBJ2-1|.|15
CASRSGGGLYNEQFF
TGTGCCAGCAGGTCTGGCGGGGGGTTATACAATGAGCAGTTCTTC
>TRBV19|TRBD1|TRBJ2-7|.|13
CASSGDRGYEQYF
TGTGCCAGTAGCGGGGACAGGGGCTACGAGCAGTACTTC
>TRBV6-1|.|TRBJ1-2|.|16
CASSEWAGRAYYGYTF
TGTGCCAGCAGTGAATGGGCAGGGCGCGCGTACTATGGCTACACCTTC
>TRBV6-2/TRBV6-3|.|TRBJ1-3|.|20
CASSYSIQGHRLYSGNTIYF
TGTGCCAGCAGTTACTCGATACAGGGCCACCGCCTTTACTCTGGAAACACCATATATTTT
>TRBV3-1/TRBV3-2|.|TRBJ1-2|once|15
CASSQSDRGGNGYTF
TGTGCCAGCAGCCAATCCGATCGGGGCGGGAATGGCTACACCTTC
>TRBV19|TRBD1|TRBJ1-1|.|16
CASSPPPGTANTEAFF
TGTGCCAGTAGTCCTCCCCCCGGGACAGCGAACACTGAAGCTTTCTTT
>TRBV21-1|.|TRBJ1-1|.|15
CASSNREVVNTEAFF
TGTGCCAGCAGCAATAGGGAGGTTGTGAACACTGAAGCTTTCTTT
>TRBV4-3|TRBD1|TRBJ2-7|.|17
CASSQGLTGGYLNEQYF
TGCGCCAGCAGCCAAGGCCTAACAGGGGGTTATCTTAACGAGCAGTACTTC
>TRBV28|.|TRBJ2-6|.|14
CASSLATPPYVLTF
TGTGCCAGCAGTTTAGCGACTCCCCCGTACGTCCTGACTTTC
>TRBV7-2|TRBD1|TRBJ1-2|many|15
CASSLTGGARHGYTF
TGTGCCAGCAGCTTAACAGGGGGCGCACGCCATGGCTACACCTTC
>TRBV19|.|TRBJ1-5|few|14
CASTGWGRLRPQHF
TGTGCCAGTACTGGATGGGGCAGGCTTCGTCCCCAGCATTTT
>TRBV5-1|TRBD1|TRBJ2-7|.|16
CASRPDDRGDSYEQYF
TGCGCCAGCAGACCCGATGACAGGGGGGATTCCTACGAGCAGTACTTC
>TRBV7-8|.|TRBJ2-7|.|15
CASSPAQGAYSEQYF
TGTGCCAGCAGCCCGGCGCAGGGTGCTTACTCCGAGCAGTACTTC
>TRBV12-3/TRBV12-4|.|TRBJ2-2|.|13
CASSSETIGELFF
TGTGCCAGCAGTTCAGAGACTATCGGGGAGCTGTTTTTT
>TRBV11-2|.|TRBJ2-3|.|15
CASSLDGGPSDTQYF
TGTGCCAGCAGCTTAGACGGGGGGCCCTCGGATACGCAGTATTTT
>TRBV4-3|TRBD1|TRBJ1-1|few|17
CASSQDFTGGGNTEAFF
TGCGCCAGCAGCCAAGATTTCACAGGGGGCGGGAACACTGAAGCTTTCTTT
>TRBV6-5|.|TRBJ1-3|.|14
CASPLGDSGNTIYF
TGTGCCAGCCCCTTGGGCGACTCTGGAAACACCATATATTTT
>TRBV19|TRBD1|TRBJ1-1|.|14
CASSFGQGGTEAFF
TGTGCCAGTAGTTTCGGACAGGGAGGCACTGAAGCTTTCTTT
>TRBV4-1|.|TRBJ2-5|.|13
CASSQAGVETQYF
TGCGCCAGCAGCCAAGCAGGGGTGGAGACCCAGTACTTC
>TRBV14|TRBD1|TRBJ1-1|.|11
CASSLTGEAFF
TGTGCCAGCAGCCTGACAGGGGAAGCTTTCTTT
>TRBV6-6|.|TRBJ1-5|.|16
CASSRLQGFSNQPQHF
TGTGCCAGCAGCCGACTCCAGGGTTTTAGCAATCAGCCCCAGCATTTT
>TRBV4-3|TRBD1|TRBJ1-5|.|14
CASSPDRGLQPQHF
TGCGCCAGCAGCCCCGACAGGGGGCTTCAGCCCCAGCATTTT